A single sample is the source of the 16 T cell receptor beta chains below, sequenced in a study of technical replicates of blood from a handful of donors (dated 2017 in TCRdb). Libraries came from the immunoSEQ multiplex PCR assay. TCRdb limited this immuneACCESS table to in-frame rearrangements with V and J called. A share of clones is missing; checked studies link under half to unresolved V genes, and the rest is unexplained. For this sample there are tens of thousands of clones; 85% to 95% appear just once. The ten most abundant clones make up about 4.7% of the sample. The sample was PBMCs. All receptors derive from a human donor in good health. Some clones in this sample may be carry-over from other donors' samples.

The chain joins TRBV6-5 to TRBJ1-2, with a tentative D call TRBD1 (6 bases). V lost 2 bases and J 8 bases, leaving 12 bases between the germline ends. The CDR3 has 13 amino acids. The germline V gene encodes CDR1 MNHEY and CDR2 SVGAGI. For the CDR3, the DNA is TGTGCCAGCAGTTACACCAGGGGTTACGGCTACACCTTC. Protein: CASSYTRGYGYTF.

The CDR3 reads CASSAGTAFGYTF. CDR3 sequence (DNA): TGTGCCAGCAGCGCCGGGACAGCTTTCGGCTACACCTTC. This chain connects TRBV14 to TRBJ1-2, with 7 bases fitting TRBD1. Germline assignment: CDR1 SGHDN and CDR2 FVKESK. V lost 5 bases, J lost 8 bases, and 8 bases stayed unmatched. This CDR3 is 13 amino acids long.

The rearrangement joins TRBV9 to TRBJ2-1, with 8 bases aligning to TRBD2. Germline CDR1 and CDR2: SGDLS and YYNGEE. J gave up 3 bases and V 6 bases, and 5 bases lay outside the gene matches. The CDR3 spans 14 residues. Here the CDR3 DNA reads TGTGCCAGCAACCCGGGGGGGGACTACAATGAGCAGTTCTTC. This encodes CASNPGGDYNEQFF.

This rearrangement joins TRBV7-2 to TRBJ2-5; TRBD2 aligns across 8 bases. Germline CDR1 is SGHTA and CDR2 is FQGNSA. Germline trimming cut 5 bases from V and 4 bases from J; bases unmatched to any gene: 6. The CDR3 totals 14 residues. The CDR3 spells CASSPQRGGETQYF. CDR3 nucleotides: TGTGCCAGCAGCCCCCAACGGGGGGGAGAGACCCAGTACTTC.

This sequence joins TRBV6-1 and TRBJ2-7, with 10 bases aligning to TRBD2. Unmatched junction bases numbered 7, after V lost 2 bases and J lost 6 bases. Germline V lookup: CDR1 MNHNS, CDR2 SASEGT. The CDR3 spans 15 residues. The CDR3 DNA reads as TGTGCCAGCAGTGAAAGGCTAGCGGGAGCTTCCGAGCAGTACTTC. As protein: CASSERLAGASEQYF.

The DNA for the CDR3 is TGTGCCAGCAGCTTAGGGACTAGCGGGGGGCTTTACCGAAATGAGCAGTTCTTC. This codes for CASSLGTSGGLYRNEQFF. V and J are TRBV7-8 and TRBJ2-1; 14 nucleotides match TRBD2. Trimming removed 1 base from V and 7 bases from J; junction bases left unmatched: 9. The length of the CDR3 is 18 residues. The germline V gene has CDR1 SGHVS and CDR2 FQNEAQ. Full variable domain (rest looked up from reference TRBV7-8 and TRBJ2-1): GAGVSQSPRYKVAKRGQDVALRCDPISGHVSLFWYQQALGQGPEFLTYFQNEAQLDKSGLPSDRFFAERPEGSVSTLKIQRTQQEDSAVYLCASSLGTSGGLYRNEQFFGPGTRLTVL.

The V call is TRBV7-9, the J call TRBJ1-1; D remains ambiguous. CDR3 length: 13 residues. Looked up from germline, CDR1 is SEHNR and CDR2 is FQNEAQ (reference sequence). Trimming stripped 1 base from V and 0 bases from J, with 3 bases between. This chain's CDR3 is CASSLVMNTEAFF. For the CDR3, the DNA is TGTGCCAGCAGCTTAGTCATGAACACTGAAGCTTTCTTT.

V is TRBV15 and J is TRBJ1-1; tentative D call: TRBD1 (5 bases). The CDR3 loop spans 14 amino acids. Trimming took off 3 bases at V and 4 bases at J, with 12 bases between the two ends. Germline CDR1 LNHNV, CDR2 YYDKDF (reference sequence). CDR3 protein: CATSREGWGTEAFF. In nucleotides, the CDR3 is TGTGCCACCAGCAGGGAGGGGTGGGGCACTGAAGCTTTCTTT.

The rearrangement joins TRBV6-1 to TRBJ1-4; tentative D call: TRBD1 (6 bases). Germline CDR1 is MNHNS and CDR2 is SASEGT. The CDR3 loop spans 15 amino acids. The V end was cut by 6 bases, the J end by 4 bases, with 15 bases between. In nucleotides, the CDR3 is TGTGCCAGCAGGGACAGCACAGGGAATAATGAAAAACTGTTTTTT. It translates to CASRDSTGNNEKLFF.

This clone came up once. The sample carries other DNA sequences with the same CDR3. The genes are TRBV19 and TRBJ1-2; possible D gene TRBD1, 6 bases. Germline V CDR1 and CDR2: LNHDA, SQIVND (reference sequence). V lost 5 bases, J lost 5 bases, and 9 bases lay in between. The CDR3 runs to 12 residues. CDR3 in DNA: TGTGCCAGTAGTGAACAGGGTTATGGCTACACCTTC. It codes for CASSEQGYGYTF.

This clone was seen just once. The DNA of the CDR3 is TGTGCCAGCAGCCCCCGGACAGGACGCACTGAAGCTTTCTTT. Translation: CASSPRTGRTEAFF. The genes are TRBV11-2 and TRBJ1-1; 7 nucleotides match TRBD1. V dropped 5 bases and J dropped 4; count of bases not matched to a gene: 7. The CDR3 consists of 14 residues. In germline, CDR1 is SGHAT, CDR2 FQNNGV.

This chain joins TRBV4-2 and TRBJ2-3, with 14 positions matching TRBD2. The trim removed 1 base at V and 6 bases at J, leaving 6 bases unmatched. CDR3 length: 17 amino acids. Germline assignment: CDR1 LGHNA and CDR2 YNFKEQ. CDR3 amino acids: CASSQGLAGGARDTQYF. CDR3 nucleotides: TGTGCCAGCAGCCAAGGACTAGCGGGGGGGGCTCGGGATACGCAGTATTTT.

V gene TRBV7-8 combines with J gene TRBJ2-1; 7 bases are a match to TRBD1. The CDR3 contains 16 residues. With 1 base clipped from V and 7 bases from J, the junction kept 10 bases outside the gene matches. CDR1 is SGHVS and CDR2 is FQNEAQ in the germline V gene. The CDR3 region has the DNA TGTGCCAGCAGCTTAGATAGGGGGACAGCAGTGAATGAGCAGTTCTTC. Its protein is CASSLDRGTAVNEQFF.

This chain joins TRBV6-1 and TRBJ2-1, with 9 nucleotides matching TRBD1. The CDR3 is 14 residues long. Looked up from germline, CDR1 is MNHNS and CDR2 is SASEGT. V lost 4 bases, J lost 9 bases, and 7 bases stayed unmatched. The DNA of the CDR3 is TGTGCCAGCAGTGGCGGGACAGGGATCGGTGAGCAGTTCTTC. Translation gives CASSGGTGIGEQFF.

V usage is TRBV7-9 and J usage is TRBJ2-1, with 12 bases matching TRBD2. CDR1 SEHNR and CDR2 FQNEAQ come from the germline V gene (reference sequence). There are 16 residues in the CDR3. V gave up 5 bases and J gave up 8 bases; unmatched junction bases: 10. The CDR3 is CASSRLAGEGSDEQFF. The CDR3 DNA reads as TGTGCCAGCAGCCGACTAGCGGGAGAGGGTAGCGATGAGCAGTTCTTC.

The rearrangement joins TRBV4-3 to TRBJ1-2; D perhaps matches TRBD1 (5 bases). The germline gives CDR1 LGHNA, CDR2 YSLEER. The CDR3 contains 15 residues. V lost 0 bases, J lost 4 bases, and 12 bases lay in between. CDR3 sequence: CASSQEGQGGYGYTF. The CDR3 DNA sequence: TGCGCCAGCAGCCAAGAGGGCCAGGGCGGCTATGGCTACACCTTC.